Following are 14 T cell receptor beta chains from one sample sequenced in a study of control samples from healthy donors and cancer patients. Assay used: immunoSEQ multiplex PCR; TCRdb lists only in-frame clones, some missing. The table includes 100,000 or so clones, around 88% detected once. Sequenced material: blood. Receptor source: a man aged 25 to 40 in good health.

Here the CDR3 reads CASSLFLDEKLFF. The CDR3, as DNA: TGTGCCAGCAGCTTGTTCCTGGATGAAAAACTGTTTTTT. The chain couples TRBV5-5 to TRBJ1-4; D is ambiguous. The germline V and J ends were trimmed by 1 base and 6 bases, with 7 bases remaining between them. This CDR3 contains 13 residues. CDR1 and CDR2 (germline): SGHKS, YYEKEE (reference sequence).

This chain connects TRBV15 to TRBJ2-7; D perhaps matches TRBD2 (5 bases). V dropped 3 bases and J dropped 1 base, with 10 bases sitting between them. The CDR3 contains 14 residues. Germline V gene sequence: CDR1 LNHNV, CDR2 YYDKDF (reference sequence). The CDR3: CATSRRADSYEQYF. The CDR3 bases are TGTGCCACCAGCAGGAGGGCAGATTCCTACGAGCAGTACTTC.

The CDR3 loop reads CATSDFRTGAKNIQYF. In DNA form, the CDR3 reads TGTGCCACCAGCGACTTTAGGACGGGGGCCAAAAACATTCAGTACTTC. The V call is TRBV15, the J call TRBJ2-4, with D perhaps matching TRBD2 (5 bases). Germline-derived CDR1 and CDR2 are LNHNV and YYDKDF (reference sequence). Trimming took off 5 bases at V and 1 base at J, with 15 bases between the two ends. The CDR3 has 16 amino acids.

V gene TRBV3-1 (or the pseudogene TRBV3-2) combines with J gene TRBJ2-2, with D perhaps matching TRBD1 (6 bases). V was shortened by 4 bases and J by 5 bases, with 20 bases between the two germline ends. There are 17 residues in the CDR3. CDR1 is LGHDT, CDR2 YNNKEL, per germline (reference sequence). CDR3 sequence reads: CASSPPRRGQRTGELFF. CDR3 sequence (DNA): TGTGCCAGCAGCCCCCCGCGCCGAGGACAGCGTACCGGGGAGCTGTTTTTT.

V usage is TRBV4-1 and J usage is TRBJ2-5; 11 bases fit TRBD1. This CDR3 has 18 amino acids. Germline CDR1 MGHRA, CDR2 YSYEKL. V lost 1 base to trimming and J lost 5 bases; unmatched junction nucleotides: 12. This chain's CDR3 is CASSQVYDGDRGYETQYF. In DNA, the CDR3 is TGCGCCAGCAGCCAAGTATATGATGGGGACAGGGGGTACGAGACCCAGTACTTC.

The chain combines TRBV5-4 with TRBJ1-2; D gene unclear. CDR1 is SGHNT, CDR2 YYREEE, per germline (reference sequence). V lost 4 bases and J 8 bases, leaving 12 bases between the germline ends. CDR3 length: 12 amino acids. The CDR3, as DNA: TGTGCCAGCAGCGGAAATATCCGGGGCTACACCTTC. Amino acid sequence: CASSGNIRGYTF. Full variable domain (rest looked up from reference TRBV5-4 and TRBJ1-2): ETGVTQSPTHLIKTRGQQVTLRCSSQSGHNTVSWYQQALGQGPQFIFQYYREEENGRGNFPPRFSGLQFPNYSSELNVNALELDDSALYLCASSGNIRGYTFGSGTRLTVV.

CDR3: CASSQAGAGAEKLFF. The CDR3 region has the DNA TGTGCCAGCAGCCAAGCGGGGGCAGGGGCTGAAAAACTGTTTTTT. The chain is built from TRBV3-1 (or the pseudogene TRBV3-2) and TRBJ1-4; TRBD1 is a possible D gene (6 bases). V shed 1 base and J shed 7 bases, with 13 bases lying between them. This CDR3 region has 15 residues. CDR1 is LGHDT and CDR2 is YNNKEL in the germline V gene (reference sequence).

The chain employs TRBV13 and TRBJ1-2; possibly TRBD1 for D (6 bases). Trimming shortened V by 3 bases and J by 8 bases, and 28 bases separated the two germline ends. The germline V gene encodes CDR1 PRHDT and CDR2 FYEKMQ (reference sequence). This CDR3 is built from 18 residues. The chain's CDR3 is CASSFSYRVLSQDLGYTF. The CDR3 coding sequence is TGTGCCAGCAGCTTTTCTTACAGGGTTCTATCGCAGGATTTGGGCTACACCTTC.

The V gene is TRBV6-2 or TRBV6-3, the J gene TRBJ2-4; 10 nucleotides match TRBD1. V lost 5 bases, J lost 8 bases, and 6 bases stayed unmatched. This CDR3 comprises 14 residues. Germline-derived CDR1 and CDR2 are MNHEY and SVGEGT. The CDR3 reads CASSRRTGGDIQYF. The DNA for the CDR3 is TGTGCCAGCAGTCGTCGGACAGGGGGAGACATTCAGTACTTC.

The CDR3 here is CASSYSGDSPLHF. In nucleotides, the CDR3 is TGTGCCAGCAGTTACTCGGGGGATTCACCCCTCCACTTT. This chain uses TRBV6-6 with TRBJ1-6; TRBD1 is a possible D gene (5 bases). Trimming removed 0 bases at V and 8 bases at J, with 5 bases between. The CDR3 totals 13 residues. CDR1 is MNHNY, CDR2 SVGAGI, per germline (reference sequence).

V gene TRBV15 combines with J gene TRBJ1-5; D not resolved. V lost 0 bases and J 0 bases, leaving 6 bases between the germline ends. The CDR3 is made up of 15 amino acids. The germline gives CDR1 LNHNV, CDR2 YYDKDF (reference sequence). CDR3 nucleotides: TGTGCCACCAGCAGAGATTGGTATAGCAATCAGCCCCAGCATTTT. Protein product: CATSRDWYSNQPQHF. The variable domain in full, completed from reference TRBV15 and TRBJ1-5, reads DAMVIQNPRYQVTQFGKPVTLSCSQTLNHNVMYWYQQKSSQAPKLLFHYYDKDFNNEADTPDNFQSRRPNTSFCFLDIRSPGLGDTAMYLCATSRDWYSNQPQHFGDGTRLSIL.

The CDR3 DNA is TGTGCCAGCAGCCCCGGACTGAGCACAGATACGCAGTATTTT. Amino acids: CASSPGLSTDTQYF. The chain carries TRBV7-2 and TRBJ2-3, with D possibly TRBD2 on 5 matching bases. Trimming removed 5 bases from V and 0 bases from J, with 9 bases in between. From germline, CDR1 is SGHTA and CDR2 FQGNSA. This CDR3 is 14 amino acids long. Filled out from reference TRBV7-2 and TRBJ2-3, the complete variable domain reads GAGVSQSPSNKVTEKGKDVELRCDPISGHTALYWYRQSLGQGLEFLIYFQGNSAPDKSGLPSDRFSAERTGGSVSTLTIQRTQQEDSAVYLCASSPGLSTDTQYFGPGTRLTVL.

This clone has just one count. J is TRBJ1-3 and V is TRBV30; no reliable D call. The germline CDR1 and CDR2 sequences are GTSNPN and SVGIG (reference sequence). The CDR3 runs 12 residues. The V end was cut by 4 bases, the J end by 6 bases, with 10 bases between. For the CDR3, the DNA is TGTGCCTGGACCTGGACTGAAAACACCATATATTTT. Its translation: CAWTWTENTIYF.

The chain employs TRBV12-3 or TRBV12-4 and TRBJ1-1; D not resolved. V dropped 2 bases and J dropped 1 base, with 5 bases sitting between them. This CDR3 comprises 13 residues. CDR3 nucleotide sequence: TGTGCCAGCAGTTTATCAGGGAACACTGAAGCTTTCTTT. It specifies CASSLSGNTEAFF.